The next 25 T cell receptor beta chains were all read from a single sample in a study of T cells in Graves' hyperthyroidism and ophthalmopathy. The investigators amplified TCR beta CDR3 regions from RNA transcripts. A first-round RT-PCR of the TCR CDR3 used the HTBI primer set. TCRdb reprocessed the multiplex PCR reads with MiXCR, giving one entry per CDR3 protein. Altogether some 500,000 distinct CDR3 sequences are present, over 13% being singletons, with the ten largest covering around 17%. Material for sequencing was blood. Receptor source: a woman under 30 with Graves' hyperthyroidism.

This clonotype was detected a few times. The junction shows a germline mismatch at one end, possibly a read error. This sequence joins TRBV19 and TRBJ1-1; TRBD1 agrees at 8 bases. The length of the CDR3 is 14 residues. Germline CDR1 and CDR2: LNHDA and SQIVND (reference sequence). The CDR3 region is CASTRVQGGTEASF. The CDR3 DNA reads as TGTGCCAGTACACGGGTACAGGGGGGCACTGAAGCTTCCTTT.

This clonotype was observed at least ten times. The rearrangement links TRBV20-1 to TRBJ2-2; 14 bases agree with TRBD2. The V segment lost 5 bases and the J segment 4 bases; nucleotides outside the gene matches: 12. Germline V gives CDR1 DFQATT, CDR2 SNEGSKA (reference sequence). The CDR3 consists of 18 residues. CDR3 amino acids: CSALGLAGVRSSTGELFF. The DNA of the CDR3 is TGCAGTGCTCTGGGACTAGCGGGAGTGCGTTCGAGCACCGGGGAGCTGTTTTTT.

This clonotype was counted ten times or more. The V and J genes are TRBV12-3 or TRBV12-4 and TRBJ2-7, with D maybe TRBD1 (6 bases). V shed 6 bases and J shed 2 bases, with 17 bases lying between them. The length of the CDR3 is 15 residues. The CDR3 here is CASSFRKDSTYEQYF. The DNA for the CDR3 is TGTGCCAGCAGCTTCAGGAAGGACAGCACCTACGAGCAGTACTTC.

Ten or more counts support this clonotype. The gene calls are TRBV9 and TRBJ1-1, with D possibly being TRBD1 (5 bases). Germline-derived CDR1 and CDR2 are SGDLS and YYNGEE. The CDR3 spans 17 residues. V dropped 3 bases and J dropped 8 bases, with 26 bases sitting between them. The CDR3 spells CASSGTLEGPPNSEAFF. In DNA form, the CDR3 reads TGTGCCAGCAGCGGAACCCTGGAGGGGCCCCCGAACTCGGAAGCTTTCTTT.

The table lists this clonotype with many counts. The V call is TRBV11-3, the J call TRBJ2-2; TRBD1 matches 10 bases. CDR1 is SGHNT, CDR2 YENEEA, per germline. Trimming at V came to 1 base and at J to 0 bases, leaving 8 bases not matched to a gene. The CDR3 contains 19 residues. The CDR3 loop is CASSLGDRGSNANTGELFF. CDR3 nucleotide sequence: TGTGCCAGCAGCTTAGGGGACAGGGGCTCCAATGCGAACACCGGGGAGCTGTTTTTT.

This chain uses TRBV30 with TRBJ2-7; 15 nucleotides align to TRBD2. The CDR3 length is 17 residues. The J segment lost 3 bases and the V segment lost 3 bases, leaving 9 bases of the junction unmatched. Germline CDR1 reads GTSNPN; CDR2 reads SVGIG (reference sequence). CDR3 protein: CAWSGGLAGGGGYEQYV. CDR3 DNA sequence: TGTGCCTGGAGCGGTGGACTAGCGGGAGGGGGGGGCTACGAGCAGTACGTC.

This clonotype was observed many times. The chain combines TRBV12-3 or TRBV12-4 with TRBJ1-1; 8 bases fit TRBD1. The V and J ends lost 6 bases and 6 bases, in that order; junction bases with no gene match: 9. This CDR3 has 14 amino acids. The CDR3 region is CASSHRGIIAEAFF. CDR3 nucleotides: TGTGCCAGCAGCCACAGGGGGATTATCGCTGAAGCTTTCTTT.

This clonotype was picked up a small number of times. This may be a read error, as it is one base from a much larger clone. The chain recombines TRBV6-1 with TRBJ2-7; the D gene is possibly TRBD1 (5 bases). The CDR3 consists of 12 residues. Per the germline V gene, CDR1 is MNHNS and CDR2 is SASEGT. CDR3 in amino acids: CASSEQGYEPYV. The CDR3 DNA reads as TGTGCCAGCAGTGAACAGGGTTACGAGCCGTACGTC.

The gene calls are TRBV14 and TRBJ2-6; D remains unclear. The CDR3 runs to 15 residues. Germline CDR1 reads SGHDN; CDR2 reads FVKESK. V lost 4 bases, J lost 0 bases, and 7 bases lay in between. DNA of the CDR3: TGTGCCAGCAGCCCCTGGAGCTCTGGGGCCAACGTCCTGACTTTC. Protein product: CASSPWSSGANVLTF. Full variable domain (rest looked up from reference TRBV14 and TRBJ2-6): EAGVTQFPSHSVIEKGQTVTLRCDPISGHDNLYWYRRVMGKEIKFLLHFVKESKQDESGMPNNRFLAERTGGTYSTLKVQPAELEDSGVYFCASSPWSSGANVLTFGAGSRLTVL.

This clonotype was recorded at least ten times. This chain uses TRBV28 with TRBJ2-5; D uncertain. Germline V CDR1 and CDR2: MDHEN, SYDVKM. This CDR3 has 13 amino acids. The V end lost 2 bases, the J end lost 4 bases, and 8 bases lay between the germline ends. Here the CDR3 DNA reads TGTGCCAGCAGTTTAGAGGTTGGAGAGACCCAGTACTTC. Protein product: CASSLEVGETQYF.

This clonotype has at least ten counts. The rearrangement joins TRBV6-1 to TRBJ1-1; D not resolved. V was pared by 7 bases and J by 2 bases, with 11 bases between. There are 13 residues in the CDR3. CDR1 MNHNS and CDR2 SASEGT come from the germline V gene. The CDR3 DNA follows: TGTGCCAGCATCCGAGACCCCAACACTGAAGCTTTCTTT. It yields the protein CASIRDPNTEAFF.

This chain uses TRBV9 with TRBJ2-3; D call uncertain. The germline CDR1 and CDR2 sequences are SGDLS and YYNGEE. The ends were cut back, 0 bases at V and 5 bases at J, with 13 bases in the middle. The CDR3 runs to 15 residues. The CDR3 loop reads CASSVVPRPQDTQYF. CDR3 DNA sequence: TGTGCCAGCAGCGTAGTTCCACGCCCACAAGATACGCAGTATTTT.

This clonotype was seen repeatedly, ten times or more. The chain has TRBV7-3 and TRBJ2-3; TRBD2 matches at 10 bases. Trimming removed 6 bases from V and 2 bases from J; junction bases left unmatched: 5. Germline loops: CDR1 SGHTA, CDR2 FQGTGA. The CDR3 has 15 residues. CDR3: CASSLTSGITDTQYF. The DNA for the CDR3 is TGTGCCAGCAGTCTTACTAGCGGGATCACAGATACGCAGTATTTT.

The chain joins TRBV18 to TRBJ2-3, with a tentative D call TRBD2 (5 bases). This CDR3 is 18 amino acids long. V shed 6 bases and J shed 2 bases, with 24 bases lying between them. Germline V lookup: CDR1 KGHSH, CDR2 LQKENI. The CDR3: CASSTGSLASSITDTQYF. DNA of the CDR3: TGTGCCAGCTCCACCGGCAGCCTAGCCTCTTCGATCACAGATACGCAGTATTTT. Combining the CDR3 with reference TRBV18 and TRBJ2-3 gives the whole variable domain NAGVMQNPRHLVRRRGQEARLRCSPMKGHSHVYWYRQLPEEGLKFMVYLQKENIIDESGMPKERFSAEFPKEGPSILRIQQVVRGDSAAYFCASSTGSLASSITDTQYFGPGTRLTVL.

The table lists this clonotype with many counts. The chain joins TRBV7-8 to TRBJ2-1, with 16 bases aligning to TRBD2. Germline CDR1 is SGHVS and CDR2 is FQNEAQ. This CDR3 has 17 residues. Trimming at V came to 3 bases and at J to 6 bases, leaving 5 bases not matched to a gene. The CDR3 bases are TGTGCCAGCAGCTTGGTCGGGACTAGCGGGAGGGTCAATGAGCAGTTCTTC. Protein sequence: CASSLVGTSGRVNEQFF.

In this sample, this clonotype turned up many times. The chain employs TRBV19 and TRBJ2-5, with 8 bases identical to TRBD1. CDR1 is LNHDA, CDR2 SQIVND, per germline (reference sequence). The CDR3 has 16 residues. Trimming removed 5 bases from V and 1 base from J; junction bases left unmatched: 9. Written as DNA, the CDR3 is TGTGCCAGTAGTTTGACAGGGGAGGCAGCCCAAGAGACCCAGTACTTC. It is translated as CASSLTGEAAQETQYF.

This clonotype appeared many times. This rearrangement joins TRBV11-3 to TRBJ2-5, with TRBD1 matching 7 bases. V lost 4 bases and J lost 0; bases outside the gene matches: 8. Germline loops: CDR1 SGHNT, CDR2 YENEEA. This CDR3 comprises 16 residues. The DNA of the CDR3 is TGTGCCAGCAGCTATCACAGGGGTCGGGACCAAGAGACCCAGTACTTC. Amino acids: CASSYHRGRDQETQYF.

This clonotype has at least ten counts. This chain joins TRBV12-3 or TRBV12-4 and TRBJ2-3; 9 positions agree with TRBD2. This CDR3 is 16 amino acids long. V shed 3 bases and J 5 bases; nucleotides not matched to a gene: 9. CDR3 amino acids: CASSLWVAGAKDTQYF. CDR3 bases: TGTGCCAGCAGTTTGTGGGTAGCGGGAGCTAAAGATACGCAGTATTTT.

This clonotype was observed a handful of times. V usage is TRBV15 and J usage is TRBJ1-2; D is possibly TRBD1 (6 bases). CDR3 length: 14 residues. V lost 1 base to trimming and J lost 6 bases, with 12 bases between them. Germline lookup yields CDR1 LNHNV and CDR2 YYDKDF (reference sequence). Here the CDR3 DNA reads TGTGCCACCAGCAGAGTCCGAGGGGGGAATGGCTACACCTTC. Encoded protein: CATSRVRGGNGYTF.

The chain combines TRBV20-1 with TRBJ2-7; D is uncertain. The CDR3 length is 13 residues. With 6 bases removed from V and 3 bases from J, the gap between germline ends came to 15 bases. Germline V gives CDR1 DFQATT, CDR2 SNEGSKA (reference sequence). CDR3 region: CSAPRRGNYEQYF. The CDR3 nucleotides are TGCAGTGCGCCACGTCGCGGCAACTACGAGCAGTACTTC.

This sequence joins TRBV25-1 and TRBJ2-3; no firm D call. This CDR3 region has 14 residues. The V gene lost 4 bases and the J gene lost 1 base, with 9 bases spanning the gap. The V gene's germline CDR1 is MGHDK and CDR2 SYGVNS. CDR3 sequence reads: CASSAGFRTDTQYF. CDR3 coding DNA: TGTGCCAGCAGTGCGGGTTTCCGCACAGATACGCAGTATTTT.

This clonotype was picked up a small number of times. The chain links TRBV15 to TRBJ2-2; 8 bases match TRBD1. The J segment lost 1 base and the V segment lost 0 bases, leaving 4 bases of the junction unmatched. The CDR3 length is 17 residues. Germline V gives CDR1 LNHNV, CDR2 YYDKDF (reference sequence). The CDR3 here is CATSRDQGQENTGELFF. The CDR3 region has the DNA TGTGCCACCAGCAGAGATCAGGGACAGGAGAACACCGGGGAGCTGTTTTTT.

The CDR3 DNA is TGTGCCAGTAGTATCCGGAGTGAACCCACCACTGAAGCTTTCTTT. Translation gives CASSIRSEPTTEAFF. The rearrangement joins TRBV19 to TRBJ1-1; D unclear. V was clipped by 3 bases and J by 4 bases, with 15 bases between them. The CDR3 is 15 residues long. Germline lookup yields CDR1 LNHDA and CDR2 SQIVND (reference sequence).

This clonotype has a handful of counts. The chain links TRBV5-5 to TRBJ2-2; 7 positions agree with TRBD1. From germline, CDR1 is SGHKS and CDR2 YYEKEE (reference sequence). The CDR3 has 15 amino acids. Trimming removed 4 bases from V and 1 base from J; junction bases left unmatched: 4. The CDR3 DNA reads TGTGCCAGCAGCAGGACAGGATTGAACACCGGGGAGCTGTTTTTT. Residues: CASSRTGLNTGELFF.

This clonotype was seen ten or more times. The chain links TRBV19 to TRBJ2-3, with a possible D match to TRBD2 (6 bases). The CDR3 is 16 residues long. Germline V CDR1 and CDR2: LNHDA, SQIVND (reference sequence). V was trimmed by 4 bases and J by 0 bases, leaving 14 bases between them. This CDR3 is CASSTGGSFSTDTQYF. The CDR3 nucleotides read TGTGCCAGTAGTACCGGAGGGTCCTTTAGCACAGATACGCAGTATTTT.